These 28 T cell receptor beta chains originate from one sample sequenced in a study of shared clonotypes between healthy human individuals. This table comes from immunoSEQ multiplex PCR, and its TCRdb copy is limited to in-frame clones, with some not included. Among fewer than 600,000 clones, about 74% were seen once, and the ten largest hold about 12%. The source material was PBMCs. All receptors come from a woman aged 40 to 50 in good health. Some clones in this sample may be carry-over from other donors' samples.

This chain uses TRBV19 with TRBJ2-1; weak D call: TRBD2 (7 bases). With 5 bases removed from V and 4 bases from J, the gap between germline ends came to 21 bases. There are 17 residues in the CDR3. Germline assignment: CDR1 LNHDA and CDR2 SQIVND (reference sequence). CDR3 region: CASSPDLYRGGYNEQFF. DNA for the CDR3: TGTGCCAGTAGTCCCGACCTGTATAGGGGGGGATACAATGAGCAGTTCTTC.

This chain uses TRBV6-5 with TRBJ1-1, with 8 nucleotides matching TRBD1. The CDR3 covers 16 residues. Per germline, CDR1 MNHEY and CDR2 SVGAGI. V lost 3 bases to trimming and J lost 0 bases; unmatched junction nucleotides: 6. Here the CDR3 reads CASSYRDRNMNTEAFF. Here the CDR3 DNA reads TGTGCCAGCAGTTATAGGGACAGGAATATGAACACTGAAGCTTTCTTT.

The chain recombines TRBV29-1 with TRBJ1-1, with D maybe TRBD1 (6 bases). V lost 5 bases and J lost 3, with 13 bases in between. In germline, CDR1 is SQVTM, CDR2 ANQGSEA. The CDR3 is made up of 13 amino acids. CDR3 sequence reads: CSVRQDAYTEAFF. CDR3 in DNA: TGCAGCGTTCGACAGGATGCGTACACTGAAGCTTTCTTT. Complete variable domain (other parts from reference TRBV29-1 and TRBJ1-1): SAVISQKPSRDICQRGTSLTIQCQVDSQVTMMFWYRQQPGQSLTLIATANQGSEATYESGFVIDKFPISRPNLTFSTLTVSNMSPEDSSIYLCSVRQDAYTEAFFGQGTRLTVV.

V usage is TRBV27 and J usage is TRBJ2-1; D unresolved. The germline gives CDR1 MNHEY, CDR2 SMNVEV (reference sequence). The V end was cut by 2 bases, the J end by 0 bases, with 11 bases between. The CDR3 totals 16 residues. The chain's CDR3 is CASSLSGVGSYNEQFF. In nucleotides, the CDR3 is TGTGCCAGCAGTTTAAGTGGAGTCGGCTCCTACAATGAGCAGTTCTTC.

This clone was seen at least ten times. Other DNA sequences in the sample encode the same CDR3. The V call is TRBV7-9, the J call TRBJ1-1; 8 bases fit TRBD1. CDR3 length: 16 amino acids. CDR1 is SEHNR, CDR2 FQNEAQ, per germline (reference sequence). After removal of 5 bases from V and 2 bases from J, the junction contained 10 bases not matched to a gene. The CDR3 loop reads CASSHGQGIRNTEAFF. CDR3 coding DNA: TGTGCCAGCAGCCATGGACAGGGAATAAGAAACACTGAAGCTTTCTTT.

The V gene is TRBV9, the J gene TRBJ2-4; D possibly corresponds to TRBD2 (6 bases). The CDR3 extends over 13 amino acids. Looked up from germline, CDR1 is SGDLS and CDR2 is YYNGEE. Between the trimmed V and J ends, which lost 0 bases and 12 bases, there was a span of 13 bases. The CDR3 loop reads CASSVGRGGTQYF. The CDR3 DNA is TGTGCCAGCAGCGTAGGGCGGGGTGGCACTCAGTACTTC.

The chain combines TRBV9 with TRBJ1-1, with 9 positions matching TRBD1. V shed 6 bases and J 4 bases; nucleotides not matched to a gene: 7. The CDR3 spans 14 residues. Per the germline V gene, CDR1 is SGDLS and CDR2 is YYNGEE. CDR3 residues: CASKKGQGGTEAFF. As DNA, the CDR3 is TGTGCCAGCAAGAAGGGACAGGGAGGCACTGAAGCTTTCTTT.

The V and J genes are TRBV18 and TRBJ2-1; 9 nucleotides agree with TRBD1. V lost 3 bases, J lost 2 bases, and 2 bases stayed unmatched. Germline loops: CDR1 KGHSH, CDR2 LQKENI. The CDR3 loop spans 15 amino acids. CDR3 DNA sequence: TGTGCCAGCTCACCCGACAGGGGGACCTACAATGAGCAGTTCTTC. Amino acids: CASSPDRGTYNEQFF.

In DNA form, the CDR3 reads TGTGCCAGCAGTACCTGGGACAGGGACACCTACGAGCAGTACTTC. Protein sequence: CASSTWDRDTYEQYF. The chain links TRBV6-1 to TRBJ2-7; TRBD1 agrees at 9 bases. The V segment lost 5 bases and the J segment 2 bases; nucleotides outside the gene matches: 7. The length of the CDR3 is 15 residues. Per the germline V gene, CDR1 is MNHNS and CDR2 is SASEGT.

The V gene is TRBV19, the J gene TRBJ2-3; D uncertain. The CDR3 is made up of 13 amino acids. Germline V gene lookup returns CDR1 LNHDA and CDR2 SQIVND (reference sequence). The germline V and J ends were trimmed by 2 bases and 3 bases, with 6 bases remaining between them. The chain's CDR3 is CASSISVTDTQYF. The CDR3 DNA reads TGTGCCAGTAGTATATCAGTAACAGATACGCAGTATTTT.

The rearrangement joins TRBV29-1 to TRBJ2-7, with TRBD2 as a possible D gene (5 bases). CDR1 is SQVTM and CDR2 is ANQGSEA in the germline V gene. The CDR3 runs 11 residues. With 6 bases removed from V and 3 bases from J, the gap between germline ends came to 9 bases. Here the CDR3 reads CSVAGNYEQYF. CDR3 DNA sequence: TGCAGCGTGGCCGGGAACTACGAGCAGTACTTC.

V is TRBV28 and J is TRBJ1-4; 7 bases map to TRBD1. This CDR3 spans 18 amino acids. Losses at the gene ends were 6 bases for V and 3 bases for J; bases not matched to a gene: 16. Looked up from germline, CDR1 is MDHEN and CDR2 is SYDVKM. The CDR3 nucleotides read TGTGCCAGCAGACGGCTGGGAGGGGGAACAGGGGCTAATGAAAAACTGTTTTTT. Its translation is CASRRLGGGTGANEKLFF.

Note on this clone: A read error may produce the germline difference seen at one junction end. The chain carries TRBV6-6 and TRBJ2-2, with 9 bases matching TRBD2. Germline lookup yields CDR1 MNHNY and CDR2 SVGAGI (reference sequence). This CDR3 comprises 16 residues. CDR3: CASRSLREGITEELFF. The CDR3 nucleotides are TGTGCCAGCCGATCATTGCGGGAGGGAATCACCGAGGAGCTGTTTTTT.

The chain has TRBV2 and TRBJ2-1; a weak D match, TRBD2 (5 bases). The germline gives CDR1 SNHLY, CDR2 FYNNEI. This CDR3 comprises 11 residues. Trimming left V 10 bases short and J 4 bases short, with 8 bases between. CDR3 sequence (DNA): TGTGCCACCGCGGGTTACAATGAGCAGTTCTTC. Translation: CATAGYNEQFF.

The chain links TRBV28 to TRBJ1-6; D unclear. The CDR3 has 13 residues. Germline assignment: CDR1 MDHEN and CDR2 SYDVKM. The ends were cut back, 8 bases at V and 9 bases at J, with 14 bases in the middle. The DNA of the CDR3 is TGTGCCAGCGGTTACAGTAATAGTTCACCCCTCCACTTT. This encodes CASGYSNSSPLHF.

V usage is TRBV28 and J usage is TRBJ2-7, with 11 bases that match TRBD1. The CDR3 runs to 14 residues. Germline values: CDR1 MDHEN, CDR2 SYDVKM. V gave up 4 bases and J gave up 3 bases; unmatched junction bases: 2. The CDR3 DNA is TGTGCCAGCAGTTCCGGGACAGGGGGCTACGAGCAGTACTTC. Its protein is CASSSGTGGYEQYF.

The J gene is TRBJ1-2, the V gene TRBV9; 7 bases are shared with TRBD1. This CDR3 region has 14 residues. J lost 5 bases, V lost 0 bases, and 4 bases had no gene match. The germline V gene has CDR1 SGDLS and CDR2 YYNGEE. The CDR3 coding sequence is TGTGCCAGCAGCGTAGAACAGGGGCGGTATGGCTACACCTTC. Amino acids: CASSVEQGRYGYTF.

About this clone: A far larger clone is just one base off, so this is likely a read error. The same CDR3 can be traced to other DNA sequences in this sample. The chain combines TRBV30 with TRBJ2-2; possibly TRBD1 for D (7 bases). Germline CDR1 reads GTSNPN; CDR2 reads SVGIG (reference sequence). The length of the CDR3 is 15 residues. V shed 4 bases and J shed 0 bases, with 12 bases lying between them. CDR3 sequence: CAWKGGTANTGELFF. The CDR3 nucleotides read TGTGCCTGGAAGGGCGGGACAGCGAACACCGGGGAGCTGTTTTTT.

V is TRBV5-1 and J is TRBJ2-5, with TRBD2 matching 7 bases. CDR3 length: 15 residues. Trimming took 0 bases from V and 5 from J; bases not matched to a gene: 7. Germline lookup yields CDR1 SGHRS and CDR2 YFSETQ. This CDR3 reads CASSLVGGSRETQYF. CDR3 coding DNA: TGCGCCAGCAGCTTGGTGGGGGGGAGCCGGGAGACCCAGTACTTC.

The chain carries TRBV7-9 and TRBJ1-4; the D gene is possibly TRBD1 (6 bases). CDR3 length: 14 residues. In germline, CDR1 is SEHNR, CDR2 FQNEAQ (reference sequence). The V end was cut by 3 bases, the J end by 8 bases, with 13 bases between. DNA for the CDR3: TGTGCCAGCAGCTTCACAGGGACGCGGGAAAAACTGTTTTTT. This sequence encodes CASSFTGTREKLFF.

The table lists this clone with a few counts. The chain uses TRBV5-1 and TRBJ2-3; 7 nucleotides align to TRBD1. V gave up 4 bases and J gave up 2 bases; unmatched junction bases: 10. Germline CDR1 SGHRS, CDR2 YFSETQ. The CDR3 totals 16 residues. The CDR3 nucleotides read TGCGCCAGCAGCCGCACCGGGACAGTCACCACAGATACGCAGTATTTT. Translating gives CASSRTGTVTTDTQYF.

The sample holds many counts of this clone. This chain links TRBV4-3 with TRBJ1-4; weak D call: TRBD1 (6 bases). V gave up 6 bases and J gave up 5 bases, with 16 bases separating them. CDR3 size: 15 residues. CDR1 is LGHNA and CDR2 is YSLEER in the germline V gene. This chain's CDR3 is CASRIRGGPNEKLFF. DNA of the CDR3: TGCGCCAGCAGGATCAGGGGCGGACCCAATGAAAAACTGTTTTTT.

The chain has TRBV14 and TRBJ2-7; no clear D gene. Germline-derived CDR1 and CDR2 are SGHDN and FVKESK. The CDR3 has 13 residues. V gave up 3 bases and J gave up 3 bases, with 9 bases separating them. CDR3 protein: CASSQTVFYEQYF. In DNA form, the CDR3 reads TGTGCCAGCAGCCAGACGGTTTTCTACGAGCAGTACTTC. Full variable domain (rest looked up from reference TRBV14 and TRBJ2-7): EAGVTQFPSHSVIEKGQTVTLRCDPISGHDNLYWYRRVMGKEIKFLLHFVKESKQDESGMPNNRFLAERTGGTYSTLKVQPAELEDSGVYFCASSQTVFYEQYFGPGTRLTVT.

The V gene is TRBV28, the J gene TRBJ2-2; TRBD1 aligns across 9 bases. V dropped 5 bases and J dropped 2; count of bases not matched to a gene: 12. This CDR3 is built from 18 residues. Germline CDR1 and CDR2: MDHEN and SYDVKM. CDR3: CASSIPGQGYANTGELFF. The CDR3 nucleotides are TGTGCCAGCAGTATCCCGGGACAGGGATACGCCAACACCGGGGAGCTGTTTTTT. Variable domain in full (rest from reference TRBV28 and TRBJ2-2): DVKVTQSSRYLVKRTGEKVFLECVQDMDHENMFWYRQDPGLGLRLIYFSYDVKMKEKGDIPEGYSVSREKKERFSLILESASTNQTSMYLCASSIPGQGYANTGELFFGEGSRLTVL.

As DNA, the CDR3 is TGTGCCAGCAGCTCAACAGCTGAAGCCTATGGCTACACCTTC. It codes for CASSSTAEAYGYTF. This sequence joins TRBV5-4 and TRBJ1-2; no firm D call. CDR3 size: 14 residues. V shed 3 bases and J shed 4 bases, with 13 bases lying between them. In germline, CDR1 is SGHNT, CDR2 YYREEE (reference sequence).

This clone has just a few counts. This sequence joins TRBV7-8 and TRBJ2-7, with TRBD2 as a possible D gene (6 bases). V was shortened by 2 bases and J by 0 bases, with 8 bases between the two germline ends. The germline V gene encodes CDR1 SGHVS and CDR2 FQNEAQ. The CDR3 is made up of 14 amino acids. The CDR3 sequence is CASSLRTTSYEQYF. Written as DNA, the CDR3 is TGTGCCAGCAGCTTAAGGACTACCTCCTACGAGCAGTACTTC.

About this clone itself: A far larger clone is one base from this, pointing to a likely read error. The rearrangement uses TRBV30 and TRBJ2-2; TRBD2 matches at 7 bases. CDR3 length: 15 amino acids. The germline gives CDR1 GTSNPN, CDR2 SVGIG (reference sequence). Trimming cost V 3 bases and J 7 bases; bases outside gene matches: 11. CDR3 in DNA: TGTGCCTGGAGCCCCTCCCGCGGGGGTATCGGGGAGCTGTTTTTT. It encodes CAWSPSRGGIGELFF.

The chain links TRBV5-1 to TRBJ2-3; no clear D. The CDR3 has 15 amino acids. Germline CDR1 and CDR2: SGHRS and YFSETQ. Trimming removed 2 bases at V and 1 base at J, with 11 bases between. In DNA form, the CDR3 reads TGCGCCAGCAGCTTTGATCTAGTGGGCACAGATACGCAGTATTTT. Its translation: CASSFDLVGTDTQYF.